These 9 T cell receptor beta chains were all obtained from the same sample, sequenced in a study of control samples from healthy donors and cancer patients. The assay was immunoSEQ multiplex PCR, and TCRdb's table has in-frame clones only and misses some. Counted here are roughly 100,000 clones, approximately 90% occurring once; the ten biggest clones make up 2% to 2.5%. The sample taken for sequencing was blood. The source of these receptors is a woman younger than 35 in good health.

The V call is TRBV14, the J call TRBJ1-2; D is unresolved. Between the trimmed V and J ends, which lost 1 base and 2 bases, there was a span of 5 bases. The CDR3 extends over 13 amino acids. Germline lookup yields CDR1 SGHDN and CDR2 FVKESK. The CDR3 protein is CASSQVPNYGYTF. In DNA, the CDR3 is TGTGCCAGCAGCCAAGTCCCGAACTATGGCTACACCTTC.

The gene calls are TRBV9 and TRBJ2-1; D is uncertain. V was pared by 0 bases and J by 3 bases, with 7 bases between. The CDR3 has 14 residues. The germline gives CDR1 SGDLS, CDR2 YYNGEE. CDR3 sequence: CASSVGGNYNEQFF. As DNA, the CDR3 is TGTGCCAGCAGCGTAGGGGGTAACTACAATGAGCAGTTCTTC.

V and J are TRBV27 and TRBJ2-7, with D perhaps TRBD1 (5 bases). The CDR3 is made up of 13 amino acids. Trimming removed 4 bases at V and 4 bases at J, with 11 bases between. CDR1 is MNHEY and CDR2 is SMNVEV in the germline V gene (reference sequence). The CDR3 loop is CASSSSGRYEQYF. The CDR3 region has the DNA TGTGCCAGCAGTTCCTCAGGGCGGTACGAGCAGTACTTC.

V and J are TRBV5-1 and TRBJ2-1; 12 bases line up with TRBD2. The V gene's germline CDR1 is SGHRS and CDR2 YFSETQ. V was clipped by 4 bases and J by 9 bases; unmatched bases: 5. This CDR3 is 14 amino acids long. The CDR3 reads CASSPGLAGSEQFF. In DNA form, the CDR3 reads TGCGCCAGCAGCCCCGGACTAGCGGGAAGTGAGCAGTTCTTC.

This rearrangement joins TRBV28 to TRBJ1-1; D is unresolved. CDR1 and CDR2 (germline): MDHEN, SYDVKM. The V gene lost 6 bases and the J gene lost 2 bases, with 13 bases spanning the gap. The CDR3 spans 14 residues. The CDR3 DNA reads TGTGCCAGCAGCCCACCTAACAGAAACACTGAAGCTTTCTTT. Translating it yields CASSPPNRNTEAFF.

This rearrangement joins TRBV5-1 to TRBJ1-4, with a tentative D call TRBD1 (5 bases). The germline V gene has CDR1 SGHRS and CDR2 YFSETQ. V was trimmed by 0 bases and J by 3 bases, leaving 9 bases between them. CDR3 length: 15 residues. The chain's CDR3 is CASSLAGGANEKLFF. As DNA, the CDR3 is TGCGCCAGCAGCTTGGCGGGGGGAGCTAATGAAAAACTGTTTTTT.

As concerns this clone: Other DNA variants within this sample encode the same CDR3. This CDR3 reads CATSDDPGNTIYF. For the CDR3, the DNA is TGTGCCACCAGCGATGATCCGGGAAACACCATATATTTT. This chain connects TRBV24-1 to TRBJ1-3; D call uncertain. The V and J ends lost 7 bases and 4 bases respectively, with 10 bases between them. CDR3 length: 13 amino acids. CDR1 and CDR2 from the germline V gene are KGHDR and SFDVKD.

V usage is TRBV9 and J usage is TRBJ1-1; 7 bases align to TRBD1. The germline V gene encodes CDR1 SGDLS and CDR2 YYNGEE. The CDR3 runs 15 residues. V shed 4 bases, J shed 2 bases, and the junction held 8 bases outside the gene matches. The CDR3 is CASSPRTGVNTEAFF. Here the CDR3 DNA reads TGTGCCAGCAGCCCGAGAACAGGGGTCAACACTGAAGCTTTCTTT.

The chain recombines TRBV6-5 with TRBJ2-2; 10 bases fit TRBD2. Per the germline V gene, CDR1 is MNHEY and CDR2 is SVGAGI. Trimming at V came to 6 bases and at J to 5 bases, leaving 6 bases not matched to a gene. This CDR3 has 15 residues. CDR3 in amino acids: CASRSSGRGTGELFF. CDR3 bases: TGTGCCAGCAGATCTAGCGGGAGAGGGACCGGGGAGCTGTTTTTT.